Below, 19 T cell receptor beta chains from the same sample are listed, as sequenced in a study of blood T cell repertoires in COVID-19. Some clones are missing from TCRdb's copy, which holds only in-frame ones; the method was immunoSEQ multiplex PCR. The repertoire holds approximately 460,000 clones, with roughly nine tenths as singletons. The sequenced material came from peripheral blood. The receptors shown here come from a man between 18 and 35 years old with COVID-19, enrolled during active disease.

The chain joins TRBV12-5 to TRBJ1-6; possibly TRBD1 for D (6 bases). V lost 0 bases and J lost 7, with 13 bases in between. Germline values: CDR1 LGHNT, CDR2 FRNRAP. The CDR3 consists of 16 residues. CDR3 in amino acids: CASGLVLQGLNSPLHF. The DNA of the CDR3 is TGTGCTAGTGGTTTGGTACTACAGGGATTGAATTCACCCCTCCACTTT.

The chain couples TRBV5-5 to TRBJ2-1, with 9 bases lining up with TRBD2. Unmatched junction bases numbered 4, after V lost 2 bases and J lost 4 bases. Germline V gives CDR1 SGHKS, CDR2 YYEKEE (reference sequence). This CDR3 spans 15 amino acids. CDR3 protein: CASSLSSGVYNEQFF. The DNA for the CDR3 is TGTGCCAGCAGCTTATCTAGCGGGGTATACAATGAGCAGTTCTTC.

The rearrangement uses TRBV10-1 and TRBJ2-7, with D tentatively TRBD2 (5 bases). This CDR3 has 15 residues. The germline CDR1 and CDR2 sequences are WNHNN and SYGVQD (reference sequence). Trimming shortened V by 0 bases and J by 4 bases, and 13 bases separated the two germline ends. The chain's CDR3 is CASSESSGLEYEQYF. CDR3 nucleotide sequence: TGCGCCAGCAGTGAGTCGAGCGGCTTGGAGTACGAGCAGTACTTC.

The chain joins TRBV2 to TRBJ1-1; D uncertain. The length of the CDR3 is 14 residues. Germline-derived CDR1 and CDR2 are SNHLY and FYNNEI. Trimming shortened V by 3 bases and J by 4 bases, and 12 bases separated the two germline ends. CDR3 coding DNA: TGTGCCAGCAGTGATGGAGGGCGAACCACTGAAGCTTTCTTT. This codes for CASSDGGRTTEAFF. The full variable domain, rest sourced from reference TRBV2 and TRBJ1-1, is EPEVTQTPSHQVTQMGQEVILRCVPISNHLYFYWYRQILGQKVEFLVSFYNNEISEKSEIFDDQFSVERPDGSNFTLKIRSTKLEDSAMYFCASSDGGRTTEAFFGQGTRLTVV.

The chain has TRBV10-2 and TRBJ1-4, with 9 bases fitting TRBD1. V lost 6 bases and J lost 8; bases outside the gene matches: 7. The length of the CDR3 is 14 residues. The germline gives CDR1 WSHSY, CDR2 SAAADI. The CDR3 spells CASRPGTGREKLFF. DNA for the CDR3: TGCGCCAGCAGGCCCGGGACAGGGAGGGAAAAACTGTTTTTT.

This clone was seen a single time. The V call is TRBV3-1 (or the pseudogene TRBV3-2), the J call TRBJ1-4; the D is unclear. The CDR3 totals 16 residues. V was trimmed by 0 bases and J by 5 bases, leaving 13 bases between them. In germline, CDR1 is LGHDT, CDR2 YNNKEL (reference sequence). The CDR3 coding sequence is TGTGCCAGCAGCCAAGATCCCGACTTCCGGAATGAAAAACTGTTTTTT. Amino acid sequence: CASSQDPDFRNEKLFF.

The chain links TRBV30 to TRBJ2-7, with 7 nucleotides matching TRBD2. Germline V gives CDR1 GTSNPN, CDR2 SVGIG (reference sequence). V lost 2 bases, J lost 1 base, and 2 bases stayed unmatched. The CDR3 is 13 residues long. CDR3 sequence: CAWSLGGSYEQYF. For the CDR3, the DNA is TGTGCCTGGAGTTTGGGGGGGTCCTACGAGCAGTACTTC.

The sample holds one count of this clone. The chain combines TRBV5-5 with TRBJ1-6, with 12 bases that match TRBD1. V was pared by 3 bases and J by 10 bases, with 11 bases of the junction left unmatched. The CDR3 sequence is 17 residues long. Germline V gene sequence: CDR1 SGHKS, CDR2 YYEKEE (reference sequence). The CDR3 region has the DNA TGTGCCAGCAGCTGGGGGGACAGGGGGCGCCCCGGATCACCCCTCCACTTT. Protein product: CASSWGDRGRPGSPLHF.

This chain connects TRBV19 to TRBJ2-7; 9 bases match TRBD2. The CDR3 is 15 residues long. With 6 bases clipped from V and 2 bases from J, the junction kept 8 bases outside the gene matches. The germline gives CDR1 LNHDA, CDR2 SQIVND (reference sequence). CDR3 loop: CASRPRTSATYEQYF. The CDR3 nucleotides read TGTGCCAGTAGGCCTAGGACTAGCGCGACCTACGAGCAGTACTTC.

The V and J genes are TRBV27 and TRBJ1-5; possibly TRBD1 for D (5 bases). The ends were cut back, 5 bases at V and 1 base at J, with 9 bases in the middle. The CDR3 covers 14 residues. The germline CDR1 and CDR2 sequences are MNHEY and SMNVEV (reference sequence). CDR3 coding DNA: TGTGCCAGCAGTCGGCGGGGCAGCAATCAGCCCCAGCATTTT. It codes for CASSRRGSNQPQHF.

J is TRBJ1-1 and V is TRBV12-3 or TRBV12-4; D is perhaps TRBD1 (5 bases). The CDR3 runs to 13 residues. The V end was cut by 7 bases, the J end by 6 bases, with 15 bases between. CDR3 in amino acids: CASTSWGGPEAFF. CDR3 sequence (DNA): TGTGCCAGCACCTCCTGGGGGGGTCCTGAAGCTTTCTTT.

Comment on this clone: At one boundary the junction diverges from the germline segment, which might be a read error. This CDR3 is also generated by other DNA sequences in the sample. The chain carries TRBV30 and TRBJ1-5, with D possibly TRBD1 on 5 matching bases. This CDR3 has 15 residues. The germline gives CDR1 GTSNPN, CDR2 SVGIG (reference sequence). The CDR3 region has the DNA TGTGCCTGGAGTGTAAACAGGCTGTGGGCTCAGCCCCAACATTTT. Protein product: CAWSVNRLWAQPQHF.

The genes are TRBV30 and TRBJ2-7, with D perhaps TRBD2 (5 bases). Germline V gene lookup returns CDR1 GTSNPN and CDR2 SVGIG (reference sequence). V lost 5 bases and J lost 3, with 14 bases in between. This CDR3 region has 13 residues. Here the CDR3 DNA reads TGTGCCTGGCGGGGAAACAGCGTCTACGAGCAGTACTTC. Its translation is CAWRGNSVYEQYF.

About this clone: At one boundary the junction diverges from the germline segment, which might be a read error. The V and J genes are TRBV19 and TRBJ1-2; D unresolved. Germline CDR1 is LNHDA and CDR2 is SQIVND (reference sequence). This CDR3 contains 12 residues. CDR3 in DNA: TGTGCCAGTAGTATAGATACGTTACCTTCGGCCTTC. Its translation: CASSIDTLPSAF.

The V gene is TRBV4-2, the J gene TRBJ2-1; 14 nucleotides line up with TRBD2. V gave up 5 bases and J gave up 10 bases; unmatched junction bases: 7. The CDR3 is 15 residues long. CDR1 is LGHNA, CDR2 YNFKEQ, per germline. CDR3 sequence: CASSLRLAGGLEQFF. The CDR3 DNA is TGTGCCAGCAGCTTACGACTAGCGGGGGGGCTCGAGCAGTTCTTC.

This clone was picked up a small number of times. The rearrangement joins TRBV11-2 to TRBJ1-2; TRBD1 might be the D (6 bases). Trimming removed 3 bases from V and 7 bases from J, with 21 bases in between. The CDR3 length is 16 residues. Germline V gene lookup returns CDR1 SGHAT and CDR2 FQNNGV. CDR3 residues: CASSFAHSTGLLGYTF. The CDR3 bases are TGTGCCAGCAGCTTCGCCCACTCGACAGGACTTCTTGGCTACACCTTC.

The chain links TRBV2 to TRBJ2-7; TRBD2 aligns across 7 bases. The CDR3 sequence is 18 residues long. After removal of 2 bases from V and 0 bases from J, the junction contained 13 bases not matched to a gene. Germline CDR1 reads SNHLY; CDR2 reads FYNNEI. The CDR3 is CASSEIGASGISSYEQYF. The CDR3 nucleotides are TGTGCCAGCAGTGAAATTGGGGCTAGCGGAATTAGCTCCTACGAGCAGTACTTC.

The chain joins TRBV3-1 (or the pseudogene TRBV3-2) to TRBJ2-7; tentatively, D is TRBD1 (6 bases). Trimming pared 0 bases from V and 3 bases from J, leaving 18 bases between. The CDR3 spans 17 residues. Germline-derived CDR1 and CDR2 are LGHDT and YNNKEL (reference sequence). CDR3 bases: TGTGCCAGCAGCCAAGATCAGGGGATACCTGGATACTACGAGCAGTACTTC. As protein: CASSQDQGIPGYYEQYF.

The rearrangement links TRBV5-8 to TRBJ2-1, with D maybe TRBD1 (7 bases). The V gene's germline CDR1 is SGHTS and CDR2 YDEGEE. The CDR3 totals 15 residues. The germline V and J ends were trimmed by 4 bases and 0 bases, with 11 bases remaining between them. This chain's CDR3 is CASSRQGGSYNEQFF. As DNA, the CDR3 is TGTGCCAGCAGCCGGCAGGGGGGCTCCTACAATGAGCAGTTCTTC.